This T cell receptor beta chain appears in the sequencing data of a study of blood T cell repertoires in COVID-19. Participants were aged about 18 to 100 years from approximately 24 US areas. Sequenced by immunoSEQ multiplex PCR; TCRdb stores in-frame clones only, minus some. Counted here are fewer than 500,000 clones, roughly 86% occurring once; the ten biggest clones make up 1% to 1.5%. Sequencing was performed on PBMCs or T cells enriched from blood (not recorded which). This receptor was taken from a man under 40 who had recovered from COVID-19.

Written as DNA, the CDR3 is TGTGCCAGCATGGGACAGGGCACAGATACGCAGTATTTT. This codes for CASMGQGTDTQYF. The chain carries TRBV7-8 and TRBJ2-3; 8 nucleotides match TRBD1. The CDR3 is 13 amino acids. Germline CDR1 reads SGHVS; CDR2 reads FQNEAQ. Losses at the gene ends were 7 bases for V and 1 base for J; bases not matched to a gene: 1.